The sample holds a few counts of the clone carrying this T cell receptor (beta chain). The antigen is unknown. The sample belongs to a study of cytomegalovirus exposure and HLA in healthy donors. Researchers ran the PCR with 60 Vbeta and 13 Jbeta primers. In the authors' methods: Unique TCR beta chains totaled some 78 million in a later count, with around 12 million of them shared. Data came from immunoSEQ multiplex PCR; TCRdb stores just in-frame clones and leaves some out. V and J calls and clone size are those listed in that table; D and trimming were worked out from the DNA. The table lists about 160,000 clones, 70% to 90% of them singletons. Study outcomes and limitations: V- and J-gene trimming of TCR beta was linked (in a later analysis) to a missense DCLRE1C variant.

The CDR3 spans 18 residues. Trimming removed 3 bases from V and 4 bases from J, with 23 bases in between. CDR1 SGHKS and CDR2 YYEKEE come from the germline V gene (reference sequence). The rearrangement links TRBV5-5 to TRBJ1-3; D perhaps matches TRBD1 (5 bases). Input material: PBMCs. The TCR comes from a woman aged 18-30 years in good health and CMV-seronegative. The DNA of the CDR3 is TGTGCCAGCAGCTCGAGGACGGCAGGGATATTCTCCGGAAACACCATATATTTT. Translating it yields CASSSRTAGIFSGNTIYF.